Shown below are 9 T cell receptor beta chains from a single sample sequenced in a study of T-cell memory formation after mild COVID-19. MiXCR, applied by TCRdb to the 5' RACE reads, yields one record per CDR3 protein. Of approximately 46,000 distinct CDR3 sequences in the sample, 10% to 15% were seen once. The sample taken for sequencing was PBMCs or a T cell subset sorted from them (not recorded which). These receptors were taken from a man aged 18 to 30 who had mild COVID-19 (a few samples of this study predate the infection). Cell type and time point are not known.

A few counts support this clonotype. The gene calls are TRBV5-1 and TRBJ1-1, with D possibly being TRBD1 (5 bases). Trimming removed 6 bases from V and 1 base from J, with 16 bases in between. This CDR3 has 15 residues. Germline values: CDR1 SGHRS, CDR2 YFSETQ. The CDR3 coding sequence is TGCGCCAGCACCATGTGGGGCAGGAGGAACACTGAAGCTTTCTTT. This codes for CASTMWGRRNTEAFF.

This clonotype was counted only a few times. V usage is TRBV6-5 and J usage is TRBJ2-7; D tentatively fits TRBD1 or TRBD2 (5 bases each). V lost 6 bases and J lost 1, with 16 bases in between. Germline V gene data show CDR1 as MNHEY and CDR2 as SVGAGI. The CDR3 is 15 residues long. This chain's CDR3 is CASRRGTSGSYEQYV. CDR3 DNA: TGTGCCAGCAGACGAGGGACCTCCGGGTCCTACGAGCAGTACGTC.

J is TRBJ1-2 and V is TRBV6-6; D is undetermined. The germline V gene encodes CDR1 MNHNY and CDR2 SVGAGI (reference sequence). This CDR3 is built from 14 residues. Trimming left V 7 bases short and J 4 bases short, with 16 bases between. The CDR3 DNA is TGTGCCAGCAAAGGTCCGTCGATGGGCTATGGCTACACCTTC. Translation gives CASKGPSMGYGYTF.

This clonotype was observed many times. CDR3 region: CASSFRGGGARPAADTQYF. For the CDR3, the DNA is TGTGCCAGCAGTTTCCGAGGCGGGGGGGCCAGGCCTGCTGCAGATACGCAGTATTTT. The V gene is TRBV12-3 or TRBV12-4, the J gene TRBJ2-3, with TRBD2 matching 9 bases. Unmatched junction bases numbered 17, after V lost 3 bases and J lost 4 bases. CDR3 size: 19 residues.

V gene TRBV4-2 combines with J gene TRBJ2-7, with TRBD2 matching 13 bases. J gave up 4 bases and V 3 bases, and 3 bases lay outside the gene matches. The CDR3 is 15 amino acids. From germline, CDR1 is LGHNA and CDR2 YNFKEQ. CDR3: CASSQETSGGYEQYF. DNA for the CDR3: TGTGCCAGCAGCCAGGAGACTAGCGGGGGGTACGAGCAGTACTTC.

There are a few counts of this clonotype. The rearrangement links TRBV20-1 to TRBJ2-5; 7 bases are shared with TRBD2. The CDR3 extends over 14 amino acids. With 0 bases clipped from V and 5 bases from J, the junction kept 6 bases outside the gene matches. Germline lookup yields CDR1 DFQATT and CDR2 SNEGSKA (reference sequence). CDR3 nucleotide sequence: TGCAGTGCTAGAGATGGGGGGGAGGGGGAGACCCAGTACTTC. Its translation: CSARDGGEGETQYF.

The V and J genes are TRBV2 and TRBJ2-3, with D perhaps matching TRBD1 (5 bases). Trimming pared 7 bases from V and 0 bases from J, leaving 11 bases between. Germline V gives CDR1 SNHLY, CDR2 FYNNEI. CDR3 size: 14 residues. For the CDR3, the DNA is TGTGCCAGCAACATAGGGGCTAGCACAGATACGCAGTATTTT. Translating gives CASNIGASTDTQYF.

This clonotype was seen at least ten times. This chain links TRBV7-9 with TRBJ2-1; D uncertain. From germline, CDR1 is SEHNR and CDR2 FQNEAQ (reference sequence). V was shortened by 5 bases and J by 3 bases, with 5 bases between the two germline ends. This CDR3 spans 12 amino acids. The DNA for the CDR3 is TGTGCCAGCAGCCTCGACTACAATGAGCAGTTCTTC. Translation gives CASSLDYNEQFF.

J is TRBJ2-2 and V is TRBV21-1; the D call in the table, TRBD1, was not verified against the DNA. TRBV21-1 corresponds to a pseudogene. CDR3 size: 18 residues. The CDR3 sequence is CAATGTGGSRGITGELFF. The CDR3 DNA reads as TGTGCCGCCACCGGGACAGGGGGCTCGCGGGGGATCACCGGGGAGCTGTTTTTT.